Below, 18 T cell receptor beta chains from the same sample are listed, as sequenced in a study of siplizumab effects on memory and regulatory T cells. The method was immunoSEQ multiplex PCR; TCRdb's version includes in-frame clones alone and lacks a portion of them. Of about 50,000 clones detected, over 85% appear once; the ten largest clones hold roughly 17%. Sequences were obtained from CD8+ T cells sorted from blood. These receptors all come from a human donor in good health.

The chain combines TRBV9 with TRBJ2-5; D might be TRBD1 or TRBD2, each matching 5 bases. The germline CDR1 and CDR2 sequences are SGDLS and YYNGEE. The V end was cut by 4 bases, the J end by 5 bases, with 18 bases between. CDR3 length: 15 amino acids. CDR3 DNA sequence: TGTGCCAGCAGCCAGGCGAGGGGAAAGGAGGAGACCCAGTACTTC. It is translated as CASSQARGKEETQYF.

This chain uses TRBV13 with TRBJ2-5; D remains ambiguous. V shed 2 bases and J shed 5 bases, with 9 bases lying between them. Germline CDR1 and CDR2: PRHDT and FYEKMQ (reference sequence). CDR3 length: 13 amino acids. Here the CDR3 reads CASSLTERETQYF. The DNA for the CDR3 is TGTGCCAGCAGCTTAACAGAGAGGGAGACCCAGTACTTC.

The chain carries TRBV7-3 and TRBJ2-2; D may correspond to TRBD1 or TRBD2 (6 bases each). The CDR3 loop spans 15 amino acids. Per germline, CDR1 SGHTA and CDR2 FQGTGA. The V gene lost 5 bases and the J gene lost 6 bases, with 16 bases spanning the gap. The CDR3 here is CASSPRGQGSGELFF. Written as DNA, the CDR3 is TGTGCCAGCAGCCCCCGGGGGCAGGGATCCGGGGAGCTGTTTTTT.

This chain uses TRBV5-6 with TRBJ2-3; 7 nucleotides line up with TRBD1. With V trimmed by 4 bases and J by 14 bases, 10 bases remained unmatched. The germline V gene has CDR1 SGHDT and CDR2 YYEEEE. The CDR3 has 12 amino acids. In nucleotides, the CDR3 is TGTGCCAGCAGCCTGTTCGGGACAGAGTTGTATTTT. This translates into CASSLFGTELYF. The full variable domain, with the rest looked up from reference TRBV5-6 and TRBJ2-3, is DAGVTQSPTHLIKTRGQQVTLRCSPKSGHDTVSWYQQALGQGPQFIFQYYEEEERQRGNFPDRFSGHQFPNYSSELNVNALLLGDSALYLCASSLFGTELYFGPGTRLTVL.

The CDR3 here is CASSLRTGATAFF. CDR3 sequence (DNA): TGTGCCAGCAGCTTACGGACCGGGGCGACAGCTTTCTTT. The rearrangement joins TRBV7-9 to TRBJ1-1; maybe TRBD1 (5 bases). The CDR3 extends over 13 amino acids. Germline V gene lookup returns CDR1 SEHNR and CDR2 FQNEAQ (reference sequence). V lost 2 bases, J lost 10 bases, and 14 bases lay in between.

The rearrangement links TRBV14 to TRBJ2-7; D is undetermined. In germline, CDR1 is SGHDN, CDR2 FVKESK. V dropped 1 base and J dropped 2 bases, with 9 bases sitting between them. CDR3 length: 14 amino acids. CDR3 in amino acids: CASSQGTHTYEQYF. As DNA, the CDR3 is TGTGCCAGCAGCCAAGGGACGCACACCTACGAGCAGTACTTC.

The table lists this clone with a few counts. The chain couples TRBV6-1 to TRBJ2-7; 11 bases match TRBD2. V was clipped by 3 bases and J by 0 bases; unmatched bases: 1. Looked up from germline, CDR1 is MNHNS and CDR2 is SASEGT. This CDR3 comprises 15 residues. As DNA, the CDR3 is TGTGCCAGCAGTGAGGGGACTAGCGGCTCCTACGAGCAGTACTTC. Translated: CASSEGTSGSYEQYF.

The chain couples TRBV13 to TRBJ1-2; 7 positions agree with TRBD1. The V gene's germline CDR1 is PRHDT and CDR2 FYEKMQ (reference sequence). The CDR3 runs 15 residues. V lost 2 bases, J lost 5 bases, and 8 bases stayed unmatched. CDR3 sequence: CASSLRGQPIYGYTF. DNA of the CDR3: TGTGCCAGCAGCTTAAGGGGACAGCCTATATATGGCTACACCTTC.

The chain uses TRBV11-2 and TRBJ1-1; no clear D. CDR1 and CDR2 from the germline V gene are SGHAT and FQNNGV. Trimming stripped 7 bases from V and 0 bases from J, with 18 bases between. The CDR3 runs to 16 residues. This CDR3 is CASKRGREGMNTEAFF. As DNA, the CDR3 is TGTGCCAGCAAAAGAGGCCGGGAGGGCATGAACACTGAAGCTTTCTTT.

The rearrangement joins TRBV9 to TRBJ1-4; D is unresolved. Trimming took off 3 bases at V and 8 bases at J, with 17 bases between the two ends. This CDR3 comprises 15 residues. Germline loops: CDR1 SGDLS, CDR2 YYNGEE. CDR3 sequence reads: CASSASGKTTEKLFF. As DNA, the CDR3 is TGTGCCAGCAGCGCCTCGGGAAAAACAACGGAAAAACTGTTTTTT.

The CDR3 nucleotides are TGTGCCAGCAGTGGCGCAGGGTGGAGCTCCTACGAGCAGTACTTC. This sequence encodes CASSGAGWSSYEQYF. This chain links TRBV2 with TRBJ2-7; D perhaps matches TRBD1 (5 bases). Germline V CDR1 and CDR2: SNHLY, FYNNEI. This CDR3 comprises 15 residues. Trimming pared 4 bases from V and 0 bases from J, leaving 13 bases between.

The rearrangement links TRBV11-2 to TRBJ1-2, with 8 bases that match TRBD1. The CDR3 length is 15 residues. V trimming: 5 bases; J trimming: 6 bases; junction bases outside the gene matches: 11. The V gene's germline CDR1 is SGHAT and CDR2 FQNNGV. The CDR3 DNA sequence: TGTGCCAGCAGCCGGGGGGCAGGGGGCGTCGATGGCTACACCTTC. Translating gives CASSRGAGGVDGYTF.

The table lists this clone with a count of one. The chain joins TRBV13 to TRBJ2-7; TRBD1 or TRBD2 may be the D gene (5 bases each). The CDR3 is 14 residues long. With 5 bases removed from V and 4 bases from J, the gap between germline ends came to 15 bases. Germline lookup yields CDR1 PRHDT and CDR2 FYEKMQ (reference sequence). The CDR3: CASSTPGAPYEQYF. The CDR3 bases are TGTGCCAGCAGCACCCCCGGGGCCCCTTACGAGCAGTACTTC.

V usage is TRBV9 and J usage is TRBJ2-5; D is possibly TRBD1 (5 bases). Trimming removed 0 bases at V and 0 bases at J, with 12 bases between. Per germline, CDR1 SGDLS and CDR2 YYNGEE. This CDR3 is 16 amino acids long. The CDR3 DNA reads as TGTGCCAGCAGCGTAGAGGGGAAGCCTCACCAAGAGACCCAGTACTTC. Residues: CASSVEGKPHQETQYF. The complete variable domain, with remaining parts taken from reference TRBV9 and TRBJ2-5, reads DSGVTQTPKHLITATGQRVTLRCSPRSGDLSVYWYQQSLDQGLQFLIQYYNGEERAKGNILERFSAQQFPDLHSELNLSSLELGDSALYFCASSVEGKPHQETQYFGPGTRLLVL.

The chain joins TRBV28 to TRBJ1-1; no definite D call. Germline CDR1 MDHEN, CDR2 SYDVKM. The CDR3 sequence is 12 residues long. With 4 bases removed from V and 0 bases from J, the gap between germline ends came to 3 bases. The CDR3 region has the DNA TGTGCCAGCAGTTGGATGAACACTGAAGCTTTCTTT. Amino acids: CASSWMNTEAFF.

This CDR3 is CASSEWPSGSTDTQYF. CDR3 nucleotides: TGCGCCAGCAGTGAGTGGCCTAGCGGGAGCACAGATACGCAGTATTTT. This chain joins TRBV10-2 and TRBJ2-3; 8 bases are a match to TRBD2. The CDR3 is 16 amino acids. Germline V gene sequence: CDR1 WSHSY, CDR2 SAAADI. The V segment lost 1 base and the J segment 0 bases; nucleotides outside the gene matches: 3.

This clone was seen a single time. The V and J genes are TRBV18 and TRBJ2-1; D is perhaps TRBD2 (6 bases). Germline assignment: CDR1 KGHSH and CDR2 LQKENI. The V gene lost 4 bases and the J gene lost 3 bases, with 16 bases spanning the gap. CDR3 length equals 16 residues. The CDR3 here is CASSRPGGGFYNEQFF. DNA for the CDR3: TGTGCCAGCTCACGCCCCGGGGGAGGCTTCTACAATGAGCAGTTCTTC.

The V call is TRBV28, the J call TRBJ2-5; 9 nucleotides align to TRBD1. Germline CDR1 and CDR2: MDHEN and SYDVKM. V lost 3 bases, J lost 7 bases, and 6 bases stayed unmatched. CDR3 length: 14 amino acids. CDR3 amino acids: CASSFTGGEGTQYF. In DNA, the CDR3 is TGTGCCAGCAGTTTCACAGGGGGCGAGGGGACCCAGTACTTC.